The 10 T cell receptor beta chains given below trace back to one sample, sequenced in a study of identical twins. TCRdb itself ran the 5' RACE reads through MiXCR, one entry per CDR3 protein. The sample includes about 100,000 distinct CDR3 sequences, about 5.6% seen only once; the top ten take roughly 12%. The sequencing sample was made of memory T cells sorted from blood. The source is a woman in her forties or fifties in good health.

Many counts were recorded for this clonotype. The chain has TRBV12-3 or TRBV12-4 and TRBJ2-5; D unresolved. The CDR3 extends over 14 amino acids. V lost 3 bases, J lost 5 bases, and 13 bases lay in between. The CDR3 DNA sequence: TGTGCCAGCAGTTTCTCCGCAAAAGGGGAGACCCAGTACTTC. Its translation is CASSFSAKGETQYF.

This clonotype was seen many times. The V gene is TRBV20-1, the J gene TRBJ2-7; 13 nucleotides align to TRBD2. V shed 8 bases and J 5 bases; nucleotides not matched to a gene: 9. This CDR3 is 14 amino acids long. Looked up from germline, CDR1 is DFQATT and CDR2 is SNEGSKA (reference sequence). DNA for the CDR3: TGCAGTACCTTGTCCGGGACTAGCGGGAACGAGCAGTACTTC. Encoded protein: CSTLSGTSGNEQYF.

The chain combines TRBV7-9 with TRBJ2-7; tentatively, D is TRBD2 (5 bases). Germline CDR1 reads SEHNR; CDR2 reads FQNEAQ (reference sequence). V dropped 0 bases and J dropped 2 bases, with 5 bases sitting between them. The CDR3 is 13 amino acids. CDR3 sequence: CASSLAGAYEQYF. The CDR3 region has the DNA TGTGCCAGCAGCTTAGCGGGAGCCTACGAGCAGTACTTC. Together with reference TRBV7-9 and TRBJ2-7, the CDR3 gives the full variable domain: DTGVSQNPRHKITKRGQNVTFRCDPISEHNRLYWYRQTLGQGPEFLTYFQNEAQLEKSRLLSDRFSAERPKGSFSTLEIQRTEQGDSAMYLCASSLAGAYEQYFGPGTRLTVT.

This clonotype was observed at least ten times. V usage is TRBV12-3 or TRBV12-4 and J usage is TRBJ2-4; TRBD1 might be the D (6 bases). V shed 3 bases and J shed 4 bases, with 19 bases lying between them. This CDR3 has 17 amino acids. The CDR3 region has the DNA TGTGCCAGCAGTTTCCGTCCATCCCAGGGGCTGAAAAACATTCAGTACTTC. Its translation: CASSFRPSQGLKNIQYF.

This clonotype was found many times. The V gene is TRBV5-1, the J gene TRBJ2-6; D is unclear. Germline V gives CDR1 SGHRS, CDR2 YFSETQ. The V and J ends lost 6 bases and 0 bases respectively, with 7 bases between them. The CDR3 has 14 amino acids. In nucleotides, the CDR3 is TGCGCCAGCAAACCCGGCTCTGGGGCCAACGTCCTGACTTTC. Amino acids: CASKPGSGANVLTF.

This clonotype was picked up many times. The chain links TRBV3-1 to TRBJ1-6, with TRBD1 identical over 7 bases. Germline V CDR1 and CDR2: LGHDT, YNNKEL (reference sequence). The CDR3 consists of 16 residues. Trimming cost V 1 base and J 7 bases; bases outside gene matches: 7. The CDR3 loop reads CASSQVLGDRNSPLHF. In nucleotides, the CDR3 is TGTGCCAGCAGCCAAGTGCTTGGGGACAGAAATTCACCCCTCCACTTT. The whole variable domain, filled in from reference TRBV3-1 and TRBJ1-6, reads DTAVSQTPKYLVTQMGNDKSIKCEQNLGHDTMYWYKQDSKKFLKIMFSYNNKELIINETVPNRFSPKSPDKAHLNLHINSLELGDSAVYFCASSQVLGDRNSPLHFGNGTRLTVT.

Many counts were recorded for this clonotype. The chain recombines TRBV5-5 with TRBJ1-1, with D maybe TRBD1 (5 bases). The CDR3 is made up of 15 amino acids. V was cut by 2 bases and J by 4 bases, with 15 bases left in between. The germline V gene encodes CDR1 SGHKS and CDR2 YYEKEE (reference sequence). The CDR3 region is CASSFVQGAGTEAFF. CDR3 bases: TGTGCCAGCAGCTTTGTTCAGGGAGCGGGCACTGAAGCTTTCTTT.

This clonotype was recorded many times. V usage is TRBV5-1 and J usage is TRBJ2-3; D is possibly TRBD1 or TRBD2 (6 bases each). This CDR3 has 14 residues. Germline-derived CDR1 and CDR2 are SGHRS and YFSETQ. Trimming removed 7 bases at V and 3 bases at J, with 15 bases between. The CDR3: CASAGDSRTDTQYF. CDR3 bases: TGCGCCAGCGCAGGGGACTCCCGAACAGATACGCAGTATTTT.

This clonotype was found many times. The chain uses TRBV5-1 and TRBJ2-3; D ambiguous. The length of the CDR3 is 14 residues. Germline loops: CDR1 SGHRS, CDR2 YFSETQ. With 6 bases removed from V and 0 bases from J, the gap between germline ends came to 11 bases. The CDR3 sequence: CASKEDPSTDTQYF. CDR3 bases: TGCGCCAGCAAGGAAGATCCTAGCACAGATACGCAGTATTTT.

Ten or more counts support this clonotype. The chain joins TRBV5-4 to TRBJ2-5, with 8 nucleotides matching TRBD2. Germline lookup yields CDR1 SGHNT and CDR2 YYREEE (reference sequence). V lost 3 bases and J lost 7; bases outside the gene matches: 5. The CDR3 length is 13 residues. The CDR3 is CASSSERERTQYF. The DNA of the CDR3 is TGTGCCAGCAGCTCTGAGCGGGAGAGGACCCAGTACTTC.